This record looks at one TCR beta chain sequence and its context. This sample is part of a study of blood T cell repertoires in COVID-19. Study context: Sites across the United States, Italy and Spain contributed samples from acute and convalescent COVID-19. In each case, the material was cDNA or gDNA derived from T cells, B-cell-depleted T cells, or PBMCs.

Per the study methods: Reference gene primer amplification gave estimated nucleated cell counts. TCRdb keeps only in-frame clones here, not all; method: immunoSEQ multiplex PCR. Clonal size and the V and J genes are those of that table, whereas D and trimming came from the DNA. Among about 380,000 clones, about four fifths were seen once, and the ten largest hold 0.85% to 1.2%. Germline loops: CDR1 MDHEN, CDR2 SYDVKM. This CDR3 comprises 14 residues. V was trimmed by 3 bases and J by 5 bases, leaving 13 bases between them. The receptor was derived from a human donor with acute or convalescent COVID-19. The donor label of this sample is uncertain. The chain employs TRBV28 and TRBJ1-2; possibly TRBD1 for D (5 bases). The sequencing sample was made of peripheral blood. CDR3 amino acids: CASSFGRGGYGYTF. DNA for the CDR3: TGTGCCAGCAGTTTTGGCCGGGGGGGTTATGGCTACACCTTC.